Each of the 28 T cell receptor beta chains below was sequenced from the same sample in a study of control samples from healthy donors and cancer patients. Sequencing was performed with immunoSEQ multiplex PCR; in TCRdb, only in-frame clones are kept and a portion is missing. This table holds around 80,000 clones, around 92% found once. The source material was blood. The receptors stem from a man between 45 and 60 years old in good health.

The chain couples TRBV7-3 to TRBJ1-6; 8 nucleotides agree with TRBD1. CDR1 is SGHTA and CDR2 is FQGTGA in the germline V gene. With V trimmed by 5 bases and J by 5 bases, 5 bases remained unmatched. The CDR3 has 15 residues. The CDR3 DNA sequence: TGTGCCAGCAGCGCCGGGACAGGCCATAATTCACCCCTCCACTTT. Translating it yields CASSAGTGHNSPLHF.

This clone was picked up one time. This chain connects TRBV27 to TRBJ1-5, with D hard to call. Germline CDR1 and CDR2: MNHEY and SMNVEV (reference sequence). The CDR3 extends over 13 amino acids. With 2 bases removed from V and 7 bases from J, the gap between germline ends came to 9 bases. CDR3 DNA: TGTGCCAGCAGTTTAGCAGAAGGGCAGCCCCAGCATTTT. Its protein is CASSLAEGQPQHF.

The CDR3: CASSLGGAQPQHF. The DNA of the CDR3 is TGTGCCAGCAGCTTGGGGGGGGCCCAGCCCCAGCATTTT. V and J are TRBV5-6 and TRBJ1-5; a possible D gene is TRBD1 (6 bases). This CDR3 spans 13 amino acids. Trimming left V 0 bases short and J 7 bases short, with 8 bases between. Germline CDR1 SGHDT, CDR2 YYEEEE.

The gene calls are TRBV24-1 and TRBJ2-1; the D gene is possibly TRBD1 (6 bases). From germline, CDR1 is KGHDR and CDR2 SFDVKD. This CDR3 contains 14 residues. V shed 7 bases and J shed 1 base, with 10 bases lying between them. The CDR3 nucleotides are TGTGCCACCAGCCCACAGGGTTCCTACAATGAGCAGTTCTTC. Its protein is CATSPQGSYNEQFF.

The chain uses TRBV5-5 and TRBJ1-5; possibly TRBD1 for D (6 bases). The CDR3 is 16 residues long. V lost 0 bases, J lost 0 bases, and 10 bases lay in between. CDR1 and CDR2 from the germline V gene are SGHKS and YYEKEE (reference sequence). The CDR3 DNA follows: TGTGCCAGCAGCTTGGTAGGGGGTTTTAGCAATCAGCCCCAGCATTTT. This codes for CASSLVGGFSNQPQHF.

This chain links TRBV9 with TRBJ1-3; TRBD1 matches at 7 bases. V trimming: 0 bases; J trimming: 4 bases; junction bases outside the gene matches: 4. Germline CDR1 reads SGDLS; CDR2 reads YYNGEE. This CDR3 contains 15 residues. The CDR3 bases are TGTGCCAGCAGCGTAGAGGGGGCGCAGGGAAACACCATATATTTT. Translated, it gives CASSVEGAQGNTIYF. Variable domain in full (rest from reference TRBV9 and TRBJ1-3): DSGVTQTPKHLITATGQRVTLRCSPRSGDLSVYWYQQSLDQGLQFLIQYYNGEERAKGNILERFSAQQFPDLHSELNLSSLELGDSALYFCASSVEGAQGNTIYFGEGSWLTVV.

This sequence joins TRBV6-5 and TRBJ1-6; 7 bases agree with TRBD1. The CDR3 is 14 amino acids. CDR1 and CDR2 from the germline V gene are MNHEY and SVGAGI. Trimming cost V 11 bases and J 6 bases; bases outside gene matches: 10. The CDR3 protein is CAVQGGSANSPLHF. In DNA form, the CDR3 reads TGTGCCGTGCAAGGGGGCAGTGCTAATTCACCCCTCCACTTT.

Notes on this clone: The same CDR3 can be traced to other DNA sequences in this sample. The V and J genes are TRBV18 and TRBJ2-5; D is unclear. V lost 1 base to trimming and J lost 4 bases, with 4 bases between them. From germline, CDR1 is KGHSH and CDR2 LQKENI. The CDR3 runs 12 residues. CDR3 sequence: CASSPQRETQYF. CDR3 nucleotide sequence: TGTGCCAGCTCACCACAGAGAGAGACCCAGTACTTC.

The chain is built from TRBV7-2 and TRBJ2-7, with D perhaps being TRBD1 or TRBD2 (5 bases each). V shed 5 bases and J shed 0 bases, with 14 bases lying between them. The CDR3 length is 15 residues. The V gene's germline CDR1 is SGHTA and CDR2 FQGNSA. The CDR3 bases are TGTGCCAGCAGCCTCGGGGCAGTCTTCTCCTACGAGCAGTACTTC. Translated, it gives CASSLGAVFSYEQYF.

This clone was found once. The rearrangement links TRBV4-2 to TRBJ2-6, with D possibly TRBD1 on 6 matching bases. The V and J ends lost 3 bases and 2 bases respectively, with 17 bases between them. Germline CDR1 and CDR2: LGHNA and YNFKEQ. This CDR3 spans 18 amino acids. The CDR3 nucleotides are TGTGCCAGCAGCCAGGAAAACAACAGGGTTGCTGGGGCCAACGTCCTGACTTTC. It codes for CASSQENNRVAGANVLTF.

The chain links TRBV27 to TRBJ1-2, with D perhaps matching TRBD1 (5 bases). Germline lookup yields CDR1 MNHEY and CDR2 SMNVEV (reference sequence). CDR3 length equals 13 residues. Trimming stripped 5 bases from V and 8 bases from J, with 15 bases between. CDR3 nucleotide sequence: TGTGCCAGCAGTCCCGGGGGACTTGGGGGCTACACCTTC. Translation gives CASSPGGLGGYTF.

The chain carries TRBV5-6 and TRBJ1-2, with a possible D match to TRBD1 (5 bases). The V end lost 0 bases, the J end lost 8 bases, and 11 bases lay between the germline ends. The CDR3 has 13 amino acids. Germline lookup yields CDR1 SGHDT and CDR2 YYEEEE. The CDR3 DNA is TGTGCCAGCAGCTTGGAGGCAGGGCGAGGCTACACCTTC. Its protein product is CASSLEAGRGYTF.

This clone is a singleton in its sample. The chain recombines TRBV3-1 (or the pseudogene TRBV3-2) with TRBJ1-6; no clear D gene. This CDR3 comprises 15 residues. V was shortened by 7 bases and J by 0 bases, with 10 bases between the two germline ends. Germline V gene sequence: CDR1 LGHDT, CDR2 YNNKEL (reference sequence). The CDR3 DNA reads TGTGCCAGCACTGCCGCGAGCTCCTATAATTCACCCCTCCACTTT. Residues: CASTAASSYNSPLHF.

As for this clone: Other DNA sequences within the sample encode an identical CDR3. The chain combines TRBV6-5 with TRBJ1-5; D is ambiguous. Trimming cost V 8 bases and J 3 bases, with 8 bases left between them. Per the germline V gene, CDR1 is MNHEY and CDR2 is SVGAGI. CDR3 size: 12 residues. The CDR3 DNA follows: TGTGCCAGCCGAAGATCCAATCAGCCCCAGCATTTT. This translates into CASRRSNQPQHF.

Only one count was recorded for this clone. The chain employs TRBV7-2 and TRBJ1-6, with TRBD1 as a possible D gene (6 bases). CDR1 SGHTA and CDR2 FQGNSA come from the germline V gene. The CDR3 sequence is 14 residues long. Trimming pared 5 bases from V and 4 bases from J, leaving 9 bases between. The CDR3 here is CASSPGQYNSPLHF. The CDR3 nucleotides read TGTGCCAGCAGCCCCGGACAGTATAATTCACCCCTCCACTTT.

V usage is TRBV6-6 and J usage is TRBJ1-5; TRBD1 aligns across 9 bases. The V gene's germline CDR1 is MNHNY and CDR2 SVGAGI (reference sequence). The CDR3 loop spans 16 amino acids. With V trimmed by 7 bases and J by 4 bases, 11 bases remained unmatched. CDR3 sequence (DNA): TGTGCCAGCACAAACCCCTCGGGGACAGGGAATCAGCCCCAGCATTTT. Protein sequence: CASTNPSGTGNQPQHF.

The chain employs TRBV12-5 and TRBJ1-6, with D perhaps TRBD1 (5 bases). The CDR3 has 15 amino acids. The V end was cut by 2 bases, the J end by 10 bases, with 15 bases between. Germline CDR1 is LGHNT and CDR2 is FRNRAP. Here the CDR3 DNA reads TGTGCTAGTGGTTTGTGGGGCCCGAGGAGGTCACCCCTCCACTTT. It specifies CASGLWGPRRSPLHF.

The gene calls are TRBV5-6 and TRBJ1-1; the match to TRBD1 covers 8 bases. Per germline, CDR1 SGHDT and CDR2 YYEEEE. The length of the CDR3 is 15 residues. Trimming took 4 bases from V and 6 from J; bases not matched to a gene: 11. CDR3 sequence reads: CASSLGVAGGSEAFF. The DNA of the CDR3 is TGTGCCAGCAGCCTGGGGGTTGCAGGGGGCTCTGAAGCTTTCTTT.

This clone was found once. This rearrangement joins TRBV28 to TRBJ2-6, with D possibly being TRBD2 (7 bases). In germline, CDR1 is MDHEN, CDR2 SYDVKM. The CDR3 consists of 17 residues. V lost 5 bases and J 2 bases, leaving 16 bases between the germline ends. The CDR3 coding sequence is TGTGCCAGCAGTCTCCTGGGGGGGGGCGCTGGGGCCAACGTCCTGACTTTC. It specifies CASSLLGGGAGANVLTF.

CDR3 in amino acids: CSVEAGRMNTEAFF. DNA of the CDR3: TGCAGCGTTGAAGCAGGCCGAATGAACACTGAAGCTTTCTTT. The chain uses TRBV29-1 and TRBJ1-1; D is ambiguous. V lost 1 base to trimming and J lost 0 bases, with 9 bases between them. This CDR3 has 14 residues. Germline V gene data show CDR1 as SQVTM and CDR2 as ANQGSEA.

This CDR3 is CASSTGGRLNTEAFF. The DNA for the CDR3 is TGCGCCAGCTCCACAGGGGGCCGATTGAACACTGAAGCTTTCTTT. The rearrangement uses TRBV5-1 and TRBJ1-1; 9 bases map to TRBD1. The CDR3 contains 15 residues. With 7 bases clipped from V and 0 bases from J, the junction kept 7 bases outside the gene matches. Germline lookup yields CDR1 SGHRS and CDR2 YFSETQ.

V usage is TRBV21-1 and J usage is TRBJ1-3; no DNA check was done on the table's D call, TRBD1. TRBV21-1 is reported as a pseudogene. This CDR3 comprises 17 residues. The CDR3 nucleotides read TGTGCCAGCAGCAAAGTCGGCAGGGCTGGTAGAGGAAACACCATATATTTT. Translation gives CASSKVGRAGRGNTIYF.

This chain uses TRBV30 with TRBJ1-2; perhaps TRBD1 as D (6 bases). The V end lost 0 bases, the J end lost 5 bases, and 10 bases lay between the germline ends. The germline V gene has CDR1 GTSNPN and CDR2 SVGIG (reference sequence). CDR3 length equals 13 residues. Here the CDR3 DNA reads TGTGCCTGGAGTGTACGACAGGATTATGGCTACACCTTC. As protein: CAWSVRQDYGYTF.

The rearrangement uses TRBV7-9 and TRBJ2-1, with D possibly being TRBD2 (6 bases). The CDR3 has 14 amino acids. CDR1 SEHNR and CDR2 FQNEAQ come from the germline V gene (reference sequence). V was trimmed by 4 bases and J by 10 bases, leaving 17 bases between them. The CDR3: CASSSNIGGLEQFF. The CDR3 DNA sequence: TGTGCCAGCAGCTCCAACATCGGAGGGCTAGAGCAGTTCTTC. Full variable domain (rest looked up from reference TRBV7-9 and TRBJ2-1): DTGVSQNPRHKITKRGQNVTFRCDPISEHNRLYWYRQTLGQGPEFLTYFQNEAQLEKSRLLSDRFSAERPKGSFSTLEIQRTEQGDSAMYLCASSSNIGGLEQFFGPGTRLTVL.

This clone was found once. In DNA, the CDR3 is TGTGCCTGTGAACAGGGGCTTGGCTACACCTTC. Translated: CACEQGLGYTF. The chain carries TRBV30 and TRBJ1-2; 7 bases agree with TRBD1. CDR1 is GTSNPN, CDR2 SVGIG, per germline (reference sequence). Unmatched junction bases numbered 5, after V lost 6 bases and J lost 7 bases. The CDR3 contains 11 residues.

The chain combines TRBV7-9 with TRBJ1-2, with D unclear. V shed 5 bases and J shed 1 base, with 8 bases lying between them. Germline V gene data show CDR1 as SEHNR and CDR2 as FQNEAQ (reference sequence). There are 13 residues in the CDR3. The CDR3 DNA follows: TGTGCCAGCAGCCTGGGTCTTAACTATGGCTACACCTTC. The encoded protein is CASSLGLNYGYTF.

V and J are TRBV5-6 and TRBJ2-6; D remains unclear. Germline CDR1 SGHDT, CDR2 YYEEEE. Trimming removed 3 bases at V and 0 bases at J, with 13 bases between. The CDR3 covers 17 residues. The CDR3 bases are TGTGCCAGCAGCTGGCGTCTAAGAGGCTCTGGGGCCAACGTCCTGACTTTC. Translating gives CASSWRLRGSGANVLTF. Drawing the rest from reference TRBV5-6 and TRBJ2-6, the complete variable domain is DAGVTQSPTHLIKTRGQQVTLRCSPKSGHDTVSWYQQALGQGPQFIFQYYEEEERQRGNFPDRFSGHQFPNYSSELNVNALLLGDSALYLCASSWRLRGSGANVLTFGAGSRLTVL.

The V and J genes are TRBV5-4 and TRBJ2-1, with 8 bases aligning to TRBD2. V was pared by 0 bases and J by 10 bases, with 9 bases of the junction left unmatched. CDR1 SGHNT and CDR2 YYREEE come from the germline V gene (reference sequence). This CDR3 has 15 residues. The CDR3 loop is CASSLADGGVVEQFF. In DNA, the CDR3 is TGTGCCAGCAGCTTGGCCGACGGGGGGGTAGTCGAGCAGTTCTTC.